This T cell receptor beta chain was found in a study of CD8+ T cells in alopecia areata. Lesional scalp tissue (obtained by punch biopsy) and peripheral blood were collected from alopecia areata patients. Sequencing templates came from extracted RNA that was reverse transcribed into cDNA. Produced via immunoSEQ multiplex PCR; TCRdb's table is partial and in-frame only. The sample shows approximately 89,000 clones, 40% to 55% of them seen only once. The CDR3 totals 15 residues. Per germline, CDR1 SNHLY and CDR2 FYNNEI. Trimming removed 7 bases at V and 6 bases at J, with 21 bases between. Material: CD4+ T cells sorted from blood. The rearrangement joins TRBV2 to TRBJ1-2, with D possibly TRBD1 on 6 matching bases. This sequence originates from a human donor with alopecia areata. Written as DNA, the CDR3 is TGTGCCAGCAATCCGATGGGGGGCGTTTCCAATGGCTACACCTTC. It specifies CASNPMGGVSNGYTF.